The 5 T cell receptor beta chains given below trace back to one sample, sequenced in a study of Tregs in tolerant kidney transplant recipients (dated by TCRdb to the late 2010s). The sample's time point, from its label and the paper: 6 months after combined kidney and bone marrow transplant. Transplants used related donors with nonmyeloablative bone marrow transplantation; mixed chimerism was transient in the human trials. The receptor library was made with the immunoSEQ multiplex PCR assay. The immuneACCESS repertoire file appears here via TCRdb, limited to in-frame rearrangements. These files lack a portion of the clones; in checked studies, under half of the deficit traces to unresolved V genes, and the cause of the others is not known. This sample gives roughly 70,000 clones in total; around 87% of them show up just once. The top ten constitute 3.5% to 4% of the sample. The specimen comprised CD4+ T cells from blood (PBMCs), sampled 6 months after the transplant. These TCRs come from a human patient who received a combined kidney and bone marrow transplant. Following a transplant, a fraction of the T cells may be traceable to the graft donor.

The rearrangement links TRBV11-2 to TRBJ1-4, with 7 nucleotides matching TRBD1. Germline loops: CDR1 SGHAT, CDR2 FQNNGV. After removal of 2 bases from V and 8 bases from J, the junction contained 8 bases not matched to a gene. This CDR3 spans 15 amino acids. CDR3 region: CASSLIRRGIEKLFF. As DNA, the CDR3 is TGTGCCAGCAGCTTAATTCGCAGGGGGATAGAAAAACTGTTTTTT.

There are a few counts of this clone. The chain combines TRBV5-4 with TRBJ2-3; D is perhaps TRBD2 (7 bases). With 6 bases removed from V and 3 bases from J, the gap between germline ends came to 20 bases. Germline V gives CDR1 SGHNT, CDR2 YYREEE (reference sequence). This CDR3 has 16 amino acids. The CDR3 sequence is CASTTKGGGGTDTQYF. The CDR3 nucleotides read TGTGCCAGCACCACAAAGGGAGGGGGAGGGACAGATACGCAGTATTTT.

V usage is TRBV9 and J usage is TRBJ1-4; D gene ambiguous. In germline, CDR1 is SGDLS, CDR2 YYNGEE. Trimming took 0 bases from V and 4 from J, leaving 7 bases between them. The length of the CDR3 is 14 residues. CDR3 in amino acids: CASSVAPVNEKLFF. The CDR3 bases are TGTGCCAGCAGCGTAGCCCCAGTTAATGAAAAACTGTTTTTT.

The sample holds a few counts of this clone. Other DNA sequences in the sample encode the same CDR3. The rearrangement links TRBV27 to TRBJ1-6; D not certain. Trimming shortened V by 0 bases and J by 7 bases, and 16 bases separated the two germline ends. CDR3 size: 17 residues. Per the germline V gene, CDR1 is MNHEY and CDR2 is SMNVEV (reference sequence). CDR3 residues: CASSLSLRYRQNSPLHF. DNA of the CDR3: TGTGCCAGCAGTTTATCACTAAGGTATAGGCAGAATTCACCCCTCCACTTT.

The gene calls are TRBV5-1 and TRBJ2-7, with TRBD1 matching over 8 bases. Unmatched junction bases numbered 6, after V lost 0 bases and J lost 4 bases. This CDR3 has 15 residues. Germline CDR1 is SGHRS and CDR2 is YFSETQ. The CDR3 region has the DNA TGCGCCAGCAGCTTGGGGGACAGGTCTGTTTACGAGCAGTACTTC. Amino acid sequence: CASSLGDRSVYEQYF. The complete variable domain, with remaining parts taken from reference TRBV5-1 and TRBJ2-7, reads KAGVTQTPRYLIKTRGQQVTLSCSPISGHRSVSWYQQTPGQGLQFLFEYFSETQRNKGNFPGRFSGRQFSNSRSEMNVSTLELGDSALYLCASSLGDRSVYEQYFGPGTRLTVT.